This T cell receptor beta chain was sequenced for a study of blood T cell repertoires in COVID-19. Participant ages covered about 18 to 89 years across 24 US areas. Within the 2 weeks before study entry, each person in the exposed group met a COVID-19 case. The germline V and J ends were trimmed by 0 bases and 1 base, with 9 bases remaining between them. This CDR3 contains 16 residues. Germline values: CDR1 WNHNN, CDR2 SYGVQD (reference sequence). Per the authors' pipeline: Counts of nucleated cells, estimated from reference gene primer amplification, were obtained. Sequenced by immunoSEQ multiplex PCR; TCRdb stores in-frame clones only, minus some. V and J calls and clone size follow that table, whereas D and trimming were derived from the DNA. The table lists about 260,000 clones, approximately 90% of them singletons, with roughly 2.9% in the top ten.

The chain links TRBV10-1 to TRBJ2-2; tentative D call: TRBD1 (6 bases). This receptor was obtained from a man aged 35 to 55 who had been exposed to COVID-19. Sequenced sample: PBMCs or T cells enriched from blood (not recorded which). CDR3: CASSESRGRNTGELFF. CDR3 coding DNA: TGCGCCAGCAGTGAGTCCAGGGGAAGGAACACCGGGGAGCTGTTTTTT.